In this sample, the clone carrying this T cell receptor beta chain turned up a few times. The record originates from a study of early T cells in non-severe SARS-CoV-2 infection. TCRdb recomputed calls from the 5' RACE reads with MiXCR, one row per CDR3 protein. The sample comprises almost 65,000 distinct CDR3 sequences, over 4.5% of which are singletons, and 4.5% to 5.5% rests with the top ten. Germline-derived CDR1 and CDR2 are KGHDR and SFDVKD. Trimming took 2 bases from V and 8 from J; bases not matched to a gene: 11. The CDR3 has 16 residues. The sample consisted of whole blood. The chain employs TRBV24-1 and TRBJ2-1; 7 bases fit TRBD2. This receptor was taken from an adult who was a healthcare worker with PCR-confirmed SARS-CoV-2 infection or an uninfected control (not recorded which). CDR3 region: CATSDSETSRAYEQFF. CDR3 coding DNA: TGTGCCACCAGTGATTCTGAGACTAGCAGGGCTTATGAGCAGTTCTTC.